The rows below give T cell receptor beta chains drawn from one sample of a study of blood T cell repertoires in COVID-19. This table comes from immunoSEQ multiplex PCR, and its TCRdb copy is limited to in-frame clones, with some not included. The repertoire consists of about 90,000 clones, with 75% to 90% occurring once and the leading ten covering about 1.2%. Material: peripheral blood. The receptors were sampled from a man of 80 years or more with active or convalescent COVID-19. Each CDR3 is given with its conserved first and last residue. The D gene is left open where the match is weak. Where a row states a size, it is once, few, many or the class of an expanded clone; other rows omit it.

clone_size: once; v_call: TRBV12-5; d_call: NA; j_call: TRBJ2-3; cdr3_nt: TGTGCTAGTGGTTTGGGGGCGGGTGGCACAGATACGCAGTATTTT; cdr3_aa: CASGLGAGGTDTQYF
clone_size: NA; v_call: TRBV9; d_call: NA; j_call: TRBJ2-5; cdr3_nt: TGTGCCAGCAGCCCCCAAATCGGGACCCAGTACTTC; cdr3_aa: CASSPQIGTQYF
clone_size: NA; v_call: TRBV18; d_call: NA; j_call: TRBJ2-3; cdr3_nt: TGTGCCAGCTCGCCCAAAGCCACAGATACGCAGTATTTT; cdr3_aa: CASSPKATDTQYF
clone_size: NA; v_call: TRBV30; d_call: NA; j_call: TRBJ1-5; cdr3_nt: TGTGCCTGGAGTGTACAACGGGCAGGGCTTTCCAATCAGCCCCAGCATTTT; cdr3_aa: CAWSVQRAGLSNQPQHF
clone_size: NA; v_call: TRBV3-1/TRBV3-2; d_call: NA; j_call: TRBJ1-1; cdr3_nt: TGTGCCAGCAGCCAAGCGGACCGACAGTTTCAGGTGGGCACTGAAGCTTTCTTT; cdr3_aa: CASSQADRQFQVGTEAFF
clone_size: NA; v_call: TRBV5-1; d_call: TRBD2; j_call: TRBJ2-3; cdr3_nt: TGCGCCAGCAGCTTGAGGACTAGCGGGAGTGCAGATACGCAGTATTTT; cdr3_aa: CASSLRTSGSADTQYF
clone_size: NA; v_call: TRBV4-1; d_call: NA; j_call: TRBJ2-7; cdr3_nt: TGCGCCAGCAGCCAAGAACGGACACCATCCTACGAGCAGTACTTC; cdr3_aa: CASSQERTPSYEQYF
clone_size: NA; v_call: TRBV18; d_call: TRBD2; j_call: TRBJ2-1; cdr3_nt: TGTGCCAGCTCAGGGACTAGTCATGAGCAGTTCTTC; cdr3_aa: CASSGTSHEQFF
clone_size: NA; v_call: TRBV7-9; d_call: NA; j_call: TRBJ2-7; cdr3_nt: TGTGCCAGCAGTCGGACAGTTTACGAGCAGTACTTC; cdr3_aa: CASSRTVYEQYF
clone_size: NA; v_call: TRBV19; d_call: NA; j_call: TRBJ2-5; cdr3_nt: TGTGCCAGTAAGGACAGCCTCAGGGGCCAAGAGACCCAGTACTTC; cdr3_aa: CASKDSLRGQETQYF
clone_size: NA; v_call: TRBV19; d_call: NA; j_call: TRBJ1-2; cdr3_nt: TGTGCCAGTAGTGCACAGGGTGGTGACTATGGCTACACCTTC; cdr3_aa: CASSAQGGDYGYTF
clone_size: NA; v_call: TRBV3-1/TRBV3-2; d_call: TRBD2; j_call: TRBJ2-5; cdr3_nt: TGTGCCAGCAGCCCAGATAAATCCGGGACTAGCGGCCGAGGGGAGACCCAGTACTTC; cdr3_aa: CASSPDKSGTSGRGETQYF
clone_size: NA; v_call: TRBV13; d_call: NA; j_call: TRBJ1-5; cdr3_nt: TGTGCCAGCAGCCTCCTCAATCAGCCCCAGCATTTT; cdr3_aa: CASSLLNQPQHF
clone_size: NA; v_call: TRBV4-1; d_call: TRBD2; j_call: TRBJ2-5; cdr3_nt: TGCGCCAGCAGCCAAGAGGGCGGGAGGGAAGAGACCCAGTACTTC; cdr3_aa: CASSQEGGREETQYF
clone_size: NA; v_call: TRBV6-2/TRBV6-3; d_call: NA; j_call: TRBJ1-5; cdr3_nt: TGTGCCAGCAGCGTATATAGCAATCAGCCCCAGCATTTT; cdr3_aa: CASSVYSNQPQHF
clone_size: NA; v_call: TRBV5-1; d_call: TRBD2; j_call: TRBJ2-2; cdr3_nt: TGCGCCAGCAGTCTAGCGGTCAGGAACACCGGGGAGCTGTTTTTT; cdr3_aa: CASSLAVRNTGELFF
clone_size: few; v_call: TRBV12-3/TRBV12-4; d_call: NA; j_call: TRBJ2-5; cdr3_nt: TGTGCCAGTGCGGGGCAGACCCAGTACTTC; cdr3_aa: CASAGQTQYF
clone_size: once; v_call: TRBV30; d_call: NA; j_call: TRBJ1-2; cdr3_nt: TGTGCCTGGAGTGTTGGGGGCAGGGCCGTTGCCACCTTC; cdr3_aa: CAWSVGGRAVATF
clone_size: NA; v_call: TRBV4-2; d_call: NA; j_call: TRBJ2-2; cdr3_nt: TGTGCCAGCAGCCAAGATAAGGCGGGGCCTTTGAACACCGGGGAGCTGTTTTTT; cdr3_aa: CASSQDKAGPLNTGELFF
clone_size: NA; v_call: TRBV24-1; d_call: TRBD2; j_call: TRBJ2-2; cdr3_nt: TGTGCCACCAGTGATCCTGCGGGAGAACGTACCGGGGAGCTGTTTTTT; cdr3_aa: CATSDPAGERTGELFF
clone_size: once; v_call: TRBV27; d_call: TRBD1; j_call: TRBJ1-2; cdr3_nt: TGTGCCAGCAGTAACGACAGGGCCTATGGCTACACCTTC; cdr3_aa: CASSNDRAYGYTF
clone_size: NA; v_call: TRBV13; d_call: NA; j_call: TRBJ2-7; cdr3_nt: TGTGCCAGCAGCTTAGGCATAGACACCTACGAGCAGTACTTC; cdr3_aa: CASSLGIDTYEQYF
clone_size: NA; v_call: TRBV6-5; d_call: NA; j_call: TRBJ1-6; cdr3_nt: TGTGCCAGCGGATACAGGGTTGGGAATTCACCCCTCCACTTT; cdr3_aa: CASGYRVGNSPLHF
clone_size: once; v_call: TRBV25-1; d_call: TRBD1; j_call: TRBJ2-1; cdr3_nt: TGTGCCAGCACCTCTACACGGGACAGGCAAGGGAATGAGCAGTTCTTC; cdr3_aa: CASTSTRDRQGNEQFF
clone_size: NA; v_call: TRBV5-1; d_call: TRBD2; j_call: TRBJ2-5; cdr3_nt: TGCGCCAGCGGGGCGGGAGATGGAGAGACCCAGTACTTC; cdr3_aa: CASGAGDGETQYF
clone_size: NA; v_call: TRBV6-5; d_call: NA; j_call: TRBJ1-2; cdr3_nt: TGTGCCAGCAGCACCGACAGCTTAATCGGCTACACCTTC; cdr3_aa: CASSTDSLIGYTF
clone_size: NA; v_call: TRBV7-2; d_call: TRBD2; j_call: TRBJ2-5; cdr3_nt: TGTGCCAGCAGCCCCGCGGGGGGGTTTAGGGTGACCCAGTACTTC; cdr3_aa: CASSPAGGFRVTQYF
clone_size: NA; v_call: TRBV2; d_call: TRBD2; j_call: TRBJ2-5; cdr3_nt: TGTGCCAGCAAGGGACTAGCGGGAGTATGGGAGACCCAGTACTTC; cdr3_aa: CASKGLAGVWETQYF
clone_size: NA; v_call: TRBV14; d_call: TRBD1; j_call: TRBJ2-5; cdr3_nt: TGTGCCAGCAGCCAAGATATCGGGACAGTCCAAGAGACCCAGTACTTC; cdr3_aa: CASSQDIGTVQETQYF
clone_size: NA; v_call: TRBV4-3; d_call: NA; j_call: TRBJ2-2; cdr3_nt: TGCGCCAGCAGCCAAGATTTACGGAGAGAGCTGAACACCGGGGAGCTGTTTTTT; cdr3_aa: CASSQDLRRELNTGELFF
clone_size: NA; v_call: TRBV6-2/TRBV6-3; d_call: NA; j_call: TRBJ1-4; cdr3_nt: TGTGCCAGCAGTTACGACATCGGCGGGGAAAAACTGTTTTTT; cdr3_aa: CASSYDIGGEKLFF
clone_size: once; v_call: TRBV28; d_call: NA; j_call: TRBJ2-3; cdr3_nt: TGTGCCAGCGTCGGTGGCGGGGTCAGCACAGATACGCAGTATTTT; cdr3_aa: CASVGGGVSTDTQYF
clone_size: NA; v_call: TRBV6-5; d_call: NA; j_call: TRBJ1-5; cdr3_nt: TGTGCCAGCATAAGGACAGCGAGCAATCAGCCCCAGCATTTT; cdr3_aa: CASIRTASNQPQHF
clone_size: NA; v_call: TRBV9; d_call: TRBD2; j_call: TRBJ2-3; cdr3_nt: TGTGCCAGCAGCGGAAGCGGGAGTGGCACAGATACGCAGTATTTT; cdr3_aa: CASSGSGSGTDTQYF
clone_size: NA; v_call: TRBV5-1; d_call: NA; j_call: TRBJ2-1; cdr3_nt: TGCGCCAGCAGCCTACCCCTAATGGGCCATGAGCAGTTCTTC; cdr3_aa: CASSLPLMGHEQFF
clone_size: NA; v_call: TRBV3-1/TRBV3-2; d_call: TRBD1; j_call: TRBJ1-1; cdr3_nt: TGTGCCAGCAGCCAAACCGGACAGGGTAACACTGAAGCTTTCTTT; cdr3_aa: CASSQTGQGNTEAFF
clone_size: NA; v_call: TRBV6-1; d_call: NA; j_call: TRBJ1-5; cdr3_nt: TGTGCCAGCAGTGAAGCTTCGGGGGGCAGACAGCCCCAGCATTTT; cdr3_aa: CASSEASGGRQPQHF
clone_size: NA; v_call: TRBV19; d_call: NA; j_call: TRBJ2-2; cdr3_nt: TGTGCCAGTAGTCTCTCGTCCGGGGAGCTGTTTTTT; cdr3_aa: CASSLSSGELFF
clone_size: NA; v_call: TRBV29-1; d_call: NA; j_call: TRBJ2-6; cdr3_nt: TGCAGCGTTGGCAGGGTAACTGGGGCCAACGTCCTGACTTTC; cdr3_aa: CSVGRVTGANVLTF
clone_size: NA; v_call: TRBV18; d_call: TRBD1; j_call: TRBJ2-7; cdr3_nt: TGTGCCAGCTCTTATGACAGGGGAAAAGCCTACGAGCAGTACTTC; cdr3_aa: CASSYDRGKAYEQYF
clone_size: NA; v_call: TRBV19; d_call: TRBD1; j_call: TRBJ1-5; cdr3_nt: TGTGCCAGTAGTACGAGCCGGGACAGGGGTTCGGGCCAGCCCCAGCATTTT; cdr3_aa: CASSTSRDRGSGQPQHF
clone_size: NA; v_call: TRBV28; d_call: NA; j_call: TRBJ1-6; cdr3_nt: TGTGCCAGCGTCCGTTCAGGGGAAACTAATTCACCCCTCCACTTT; cdr3_aa: CASVRSGETNSPLHF
clone_size: NA; v_call: TRBV29-1; d_call: TRBD1; j_call: TRBJ2-2; cdr3_nt: TGCAGCGCCGGACAGGGTAACACCGGGGAGCTGTTTTTT; cdr3_aa: CSAGQGNTGELFF
clone_size: NA; v_call: TRBV11-3; d_call: TRBD2; j_call: TRBJ2-7; cdr3_nt: TGTGCCAGCAGCTTAGAGTCAACGGGAGGCACCTACGAGCAGTACTTC; cdr3_aa: CASSLESTGGTYEQYF
clone_size: NA; v_call: TRBV12-5; d_call: NA; j_call: TRBJ2-2; cdr3_nt: TGTGCTGCCTCCCAGACCGGGGAGCTGTTTTTT; cdr3_aa: CAASQTGELFF